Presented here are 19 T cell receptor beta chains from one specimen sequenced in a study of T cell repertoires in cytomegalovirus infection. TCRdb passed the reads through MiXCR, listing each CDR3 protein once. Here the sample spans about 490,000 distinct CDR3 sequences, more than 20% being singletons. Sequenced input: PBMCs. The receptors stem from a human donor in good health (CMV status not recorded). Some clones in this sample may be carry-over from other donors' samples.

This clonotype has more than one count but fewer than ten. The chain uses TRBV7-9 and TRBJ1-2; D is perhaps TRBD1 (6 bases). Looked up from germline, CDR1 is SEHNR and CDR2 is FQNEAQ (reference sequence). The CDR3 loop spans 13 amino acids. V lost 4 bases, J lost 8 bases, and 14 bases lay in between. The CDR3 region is CASSWSGEHGYTF. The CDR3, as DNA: TGTGCCAGCAGCTGGTCAGGGGAGCACGGCTACACCTTC.

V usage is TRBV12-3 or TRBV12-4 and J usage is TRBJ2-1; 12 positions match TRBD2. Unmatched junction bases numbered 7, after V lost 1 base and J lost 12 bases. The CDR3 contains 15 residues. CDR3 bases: TGTGCCAGCAGTTTAGTGGCTAGCGGGAGGGCGGGGCAGTTCTTC. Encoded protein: CASSLVASGRAGQFF.

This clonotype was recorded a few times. The CDR3 reads CASTVVPAYGYTF. The CDR3 bases are TGTGCCAGCACAGTGGTCCCAGCCTATGGCTACACCTTC. V is TRBV12-3 or TRBV12-4 and J is TRBJ1-2, with D unresolved. Trimming took off 7 bases at V and 4 bases at J, with 13 bases between the two ends. CDR3 length: 13 residues.

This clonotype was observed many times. The CDR3 reads CASSSLDKAGNTIYF. Here the CDR3 DNA reads TGTGCCAGCAGCTCCCTGGACAAAGCTGGAAACACCATATATTTT. The chain joins TRBV7-8 to TRBJ1-3; D is possibly TRBD1 (5 bases). CDR1 and CDR2 from the germline V gene are SGHVS and FQNEAQ. The CDR3 has 15 amino acids. The V end lost 4 bases, the J end lost 2 bases, and 12 bases lay between the germline ends.

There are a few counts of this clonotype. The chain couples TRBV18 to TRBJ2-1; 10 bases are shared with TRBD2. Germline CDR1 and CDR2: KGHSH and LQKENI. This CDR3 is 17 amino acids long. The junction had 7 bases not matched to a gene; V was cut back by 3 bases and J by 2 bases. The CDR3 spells CASSPRLAGDAYNEQFF. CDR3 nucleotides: TGTGCCAGCTCACCTCGTCTAGCGGGAGACGCCTACAATGAGCAGTTCTTC.

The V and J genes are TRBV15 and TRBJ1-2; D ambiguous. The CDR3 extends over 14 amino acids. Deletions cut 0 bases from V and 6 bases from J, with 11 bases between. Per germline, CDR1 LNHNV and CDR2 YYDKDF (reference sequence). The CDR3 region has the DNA TGTGCCACCAGCAGAGACCGGGAACCCAATGGCTACACCTTC. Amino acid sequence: CATSRDREPNGYTF.

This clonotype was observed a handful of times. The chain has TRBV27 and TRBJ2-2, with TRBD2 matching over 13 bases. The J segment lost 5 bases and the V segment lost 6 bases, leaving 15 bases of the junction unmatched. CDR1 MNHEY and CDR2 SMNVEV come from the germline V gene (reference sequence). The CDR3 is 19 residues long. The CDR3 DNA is TGTGCCAGCAGGAGGCCCTCGCCGGGACTAGCGGGAATAACCGGGGAGCTGTTTTTT. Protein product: CASRRPSPGLAGITGELFF.

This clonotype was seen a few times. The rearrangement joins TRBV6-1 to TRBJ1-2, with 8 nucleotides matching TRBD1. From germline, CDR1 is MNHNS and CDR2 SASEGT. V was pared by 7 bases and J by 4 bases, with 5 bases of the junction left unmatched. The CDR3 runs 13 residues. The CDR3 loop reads CASKGQGVYGYTF. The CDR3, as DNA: TGTGCCAGCAAAGGACAGGGTGTCTATGGCTACACCTTC.

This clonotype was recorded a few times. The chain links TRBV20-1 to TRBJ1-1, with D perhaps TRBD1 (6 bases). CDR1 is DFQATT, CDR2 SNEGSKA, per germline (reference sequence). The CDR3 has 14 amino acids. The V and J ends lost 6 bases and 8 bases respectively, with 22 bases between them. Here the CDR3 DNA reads TGCAGTGCGGCCGGGGGCACAAAAAGAAAAGAAGCTTTCTTT. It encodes CSAAGGTKRKEAFF.

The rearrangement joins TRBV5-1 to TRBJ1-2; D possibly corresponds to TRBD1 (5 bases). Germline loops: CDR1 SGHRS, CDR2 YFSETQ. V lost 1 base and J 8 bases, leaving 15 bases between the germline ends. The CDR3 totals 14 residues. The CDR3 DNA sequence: TGCGCCAGCAGCTTGATGGACGGGACGTTGGGCTACACCTTC. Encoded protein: CASSLMDGTLGYTF.

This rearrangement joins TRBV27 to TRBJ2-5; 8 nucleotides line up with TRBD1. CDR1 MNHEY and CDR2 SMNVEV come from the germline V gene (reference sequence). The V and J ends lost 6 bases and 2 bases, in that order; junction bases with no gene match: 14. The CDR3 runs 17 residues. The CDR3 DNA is TGTGCCAGCAGCAGAACTCTAGGGACAGGAATACAAGAGACCCAGTACTTC. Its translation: CASSRTLGTGIQETQYF.

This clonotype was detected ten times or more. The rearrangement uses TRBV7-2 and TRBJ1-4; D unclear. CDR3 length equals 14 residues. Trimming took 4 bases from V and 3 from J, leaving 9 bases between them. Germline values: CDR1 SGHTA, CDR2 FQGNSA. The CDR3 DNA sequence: TGTGCCAGCAGCTCGGGGTGGTCTAATGAAAAACTGTTTTTT. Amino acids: CASSSGWSNEKLFF.

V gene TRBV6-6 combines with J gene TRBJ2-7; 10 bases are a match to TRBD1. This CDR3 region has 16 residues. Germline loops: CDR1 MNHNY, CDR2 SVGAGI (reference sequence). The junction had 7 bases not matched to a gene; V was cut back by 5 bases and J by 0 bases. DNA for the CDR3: TGTGCCAGCAGTCCTACTAGGACAGGGGGCTCCTACGAGCAGTACGTC. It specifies CASSPTRTGGSYEQYV.

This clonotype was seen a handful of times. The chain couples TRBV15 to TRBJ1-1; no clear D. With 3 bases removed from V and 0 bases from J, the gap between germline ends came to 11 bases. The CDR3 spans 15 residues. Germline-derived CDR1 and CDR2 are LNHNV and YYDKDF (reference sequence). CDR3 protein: CATSRPRVMNTEAFF. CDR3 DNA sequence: TGTGCCACCAGCAGGCCAAGGGTGATGAACACTGAAGCTTTCTTT.

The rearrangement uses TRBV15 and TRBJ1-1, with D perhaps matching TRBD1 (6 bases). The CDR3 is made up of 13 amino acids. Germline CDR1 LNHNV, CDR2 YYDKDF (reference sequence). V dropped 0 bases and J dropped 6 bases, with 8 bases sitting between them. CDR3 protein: CATSRDRGSEAFF. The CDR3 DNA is TGTGCCACCAGCAGAGACAGGGGTTCTGAAGCTTTCTTT.

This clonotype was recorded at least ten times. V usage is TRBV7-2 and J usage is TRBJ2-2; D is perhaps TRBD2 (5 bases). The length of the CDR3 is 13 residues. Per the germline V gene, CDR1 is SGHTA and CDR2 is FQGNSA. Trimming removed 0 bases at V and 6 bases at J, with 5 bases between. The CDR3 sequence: CASSLAGAGELFF. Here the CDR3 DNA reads TGTGCCAGCAGCTTAGCGGGAGCCGGGGAGCTGTTTTTT.

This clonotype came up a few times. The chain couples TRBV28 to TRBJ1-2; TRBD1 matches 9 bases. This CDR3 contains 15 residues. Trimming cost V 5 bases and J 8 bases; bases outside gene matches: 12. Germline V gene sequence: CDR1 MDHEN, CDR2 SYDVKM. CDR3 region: CASSTPPDRGGGYTF. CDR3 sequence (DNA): TGTGCCAGCAGTACCCCACCCGACAGGGGGGGGGGCTACACCTTC.

The CDR3 DNA is TGTGCCAGTAGCTCCATTCCCGGGACAGGGTTTTATGGCTACACCTTC. Protein product: CASSSIPGTGFYGYTF. The J gene is TRBJ1-2, the V gene TRBV19, with 9 bases lining up with TRBD1. The CDR3 consists of 16 residues. The germline gives CDR1 LNHDA, CDR2 SQIVND (reference sequence). With 6 bases clipped from V and 5 bases from J, the junction kept 13 bases outside the gene matches.

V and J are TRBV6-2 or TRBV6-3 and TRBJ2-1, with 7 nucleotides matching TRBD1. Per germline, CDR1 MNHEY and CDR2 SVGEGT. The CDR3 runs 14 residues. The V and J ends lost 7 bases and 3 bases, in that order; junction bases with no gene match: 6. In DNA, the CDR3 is TGTGCCAGCATCAAGGGGGCACTCTACAATGAGCAGTTCTTC. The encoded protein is CASIKGALYNEQFF.